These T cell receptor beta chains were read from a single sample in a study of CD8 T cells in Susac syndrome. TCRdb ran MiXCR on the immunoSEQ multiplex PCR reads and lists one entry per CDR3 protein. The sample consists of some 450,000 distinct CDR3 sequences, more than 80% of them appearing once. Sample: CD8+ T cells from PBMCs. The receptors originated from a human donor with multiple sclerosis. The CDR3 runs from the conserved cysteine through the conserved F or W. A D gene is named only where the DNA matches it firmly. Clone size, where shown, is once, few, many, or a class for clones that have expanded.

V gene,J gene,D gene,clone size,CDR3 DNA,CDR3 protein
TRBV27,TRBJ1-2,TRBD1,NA,TGTGCCAGCAGTTTATCCGGACAGGGGTCTAACTATGGCTACACCTTC,CASSLSGQGSNYGYTF
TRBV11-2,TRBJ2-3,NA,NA,TGTGCCAGCGGGGGGGCTTTGTTGAGCACAGATACGCAGTATTTT,CASGGALLSTDTQYF
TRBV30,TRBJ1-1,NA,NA,TGTGCCTGGAGTGTAGATGAGGGCACTGAAGCTTTCTTT,CAWSVDEGTEAFF
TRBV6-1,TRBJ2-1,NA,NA,TGTGCCAGCAGCGGTACAGGGTCCGCTTCCTACAATGAGCAGTTCTTC,CASSGTGSASYNEQFF
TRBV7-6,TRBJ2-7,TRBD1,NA,TGTGCCAGCATGGGGACAGGGCAGTACGAGCAGTACTTC,CASMGTGQYEQYF
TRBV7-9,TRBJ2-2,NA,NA,TGTGCCAGCAGCTCGCACCGGACGGTCGGGGAGCTGTTTTTT,CASSSHRTVGELFF
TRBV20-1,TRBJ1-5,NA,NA,TGCAGTGCCCATTCACCGGGGGGGCGGGCTTCTCAGCCCCAGCATTTT,CSAHSPGGRASQPQHF
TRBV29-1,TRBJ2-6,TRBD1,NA,TGCAGCGCGACAGGGGTGGGAACTGGGGCCAACGTCCTGACTTTC,CSATGVGTGANVLTF
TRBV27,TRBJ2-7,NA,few,TGTGCCAGCAGCGAGGGGGTCTCCTACGAGCAGTACTTC,CASSEGVSYEQYF
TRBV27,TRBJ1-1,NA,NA,TGTGCCAGCAGTCCCTGGGCCGGGAGCACTGAAGCTTTCTTT,CASSPWAGSTEAFF
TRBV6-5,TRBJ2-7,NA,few,TGTGCCAGCAGTACCCCGGGGTCGGGGAGCTACGAGCAGTACTTC,CASSTPGSGSYEQYF
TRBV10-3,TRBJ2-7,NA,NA,TGTGCCATCAGTGACCCTCACCCAGGGGTTAGCTACGAGCAGTACTTC,CAISDPHPGVSYEQYF
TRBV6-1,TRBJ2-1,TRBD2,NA,TGTGCCAGCAGTCAAGCGGGGAGCTCCTACAATGAGCAGTTCTTC,CASSQAGSSYNEQFF
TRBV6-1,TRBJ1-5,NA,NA,TGTGCCAGCAGTGGTGGACGGGGAGGCAATCAGCCCCAGCATTTT,CASSGGRGGNQPQHF
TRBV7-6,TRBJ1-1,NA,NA,TGTGCCAGCAGCTTAGAGTCCAGCATGAACACTGAAGCTTTCTTT,CASSLESSMNTEAFF
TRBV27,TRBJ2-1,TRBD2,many,TGTGCCAGCAGTTTAGCGGGGGGGTCCTACAATGAGCAGTTCTTC,CASSLAGGSYNEQFF
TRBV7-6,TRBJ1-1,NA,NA,TGTGCCAGCAGTCAATCCGGGACAATGAACACTGAAGCTTTCTTT,CASSQSGTMNTEAFF
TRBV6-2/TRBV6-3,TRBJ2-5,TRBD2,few,TGTGCCAGCAGTCCCCTCCGGGGGGGCCAAGAGACCCAGTACTTC,CASSPLRGGQETQYF
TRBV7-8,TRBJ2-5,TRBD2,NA,TGTGCCAGCAGTTTGGTAGCGGGAGGCAACCAAGAGACCCAGTACTTC,CASSLVAGGNQETQYF
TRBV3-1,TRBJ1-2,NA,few,TGTGCCAGCAGCCAAGATGGAAGGGGATACTATGGCTACACCTTC,CASSQDGRGYYGYTF
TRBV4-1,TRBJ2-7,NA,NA,TGCGCCAGCAGCCAAGAGCAGGGAATCGCCTACGAGCAGTACTTC,CASSQEQGIAYEQYF
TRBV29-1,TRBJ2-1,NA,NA,TGCAGCGTTGAAGACGGCTCAGAAGAGCAGTTCTTC,CSVEDGSEEQFF
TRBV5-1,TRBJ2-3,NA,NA,TGCGCCAGCAGCGGGGGACTCTTCACCACAGATACGCAGTATTTT,CASSGGLFTTDTQYF
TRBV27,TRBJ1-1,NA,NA,TGTGCCAGCACCCGGACTGGGGGCACTGAAGCTTTCTTT,CASTRTGGTEAFF
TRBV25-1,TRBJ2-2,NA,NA,TGTGCCAGCAGTGAAAAACCAGGGGGAGGGAAGAACACCGGGGAGCTGTTTTTT,CASSEKPGGGKNTGELFF
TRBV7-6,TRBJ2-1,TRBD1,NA,TGTGCCAGCAGCTTAGGGGACAGGGGGGATGGGGGCAATGAGCAGTTCTTC,CASSLGDRGDGGNEQFF
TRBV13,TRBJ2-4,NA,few,TGTGCCAGCAGCTTAGGTACAGACATTCAGTACTTC,CASSLGTDIQYF
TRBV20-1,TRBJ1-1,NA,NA,TGCAGTGCTAGAGAGACTTGGGGGAGGTACACTGAAGCTTTCTTT,CSARETWGRYTEAFF
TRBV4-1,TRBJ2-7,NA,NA,TGCGCCAGCAGCCAAGTCGGGGTCCACGAGCAGTACTTC,CASSQVGVHEQYF
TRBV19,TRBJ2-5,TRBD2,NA,TGTGCCAGTAGTATAGGCGCGCGGGAGGGCCCTGGACAAGAGACCCAGTACTTC,CASSIGAREGPGQETQYF
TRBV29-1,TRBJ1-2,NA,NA,TGCAGCGTTGAAGATAGAAACAGCGACGCCGCCTGGAACTATGGCTACACCTTC,CSVEDRNSDAAWNYGYTF
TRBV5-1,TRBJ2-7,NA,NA,TGCGCCAGCAGCTTGGGGGACACAACCTACGAGCAGTACTTC,CASSLGDTTYEQYF
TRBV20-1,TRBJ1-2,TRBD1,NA,TGCAGTGCTCGGGACAGGAGAGGATCACTTAACTATGGCTACACCTTC,CSARDRRGSLNYGYTF
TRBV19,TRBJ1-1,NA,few,TGTGCCAGTACTCAGGGCACTGAAGCTTTCTTT,CASTQGTEAFF
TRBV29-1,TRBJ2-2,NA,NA,TGCAGCGTGCTACAGGGACGGATCGGGGAGCTGTTTTTT,CSVLQGRIGELFF
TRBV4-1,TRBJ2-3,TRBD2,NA,TGCGCCAGCAGCCAAGGACCCGGACTAGCGGGGGTGACAGATACGCAGTATTTT,CASSQGPGLAGVTDTQYF
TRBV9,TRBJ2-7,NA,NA,TGTGCCAGCAGCGTAGAGGGAACGACCTACGAGCAGTACTTC,CASSVEGTTYEQYF
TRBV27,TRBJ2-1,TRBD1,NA,TGTGCCAGCAGTTGGACAGGGAGCTCCTACAATGAGCAGTTCTTC,CASSWTGSSYNEQFF
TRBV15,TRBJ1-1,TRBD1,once,TGTGCCACCAGCGACAGGGCGGACACTGAAGCTTTCTTT,CATSDRADTEAFF
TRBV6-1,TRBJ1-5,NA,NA,TGTGCCAGCAGTGACAGAGAAAGTCAGCCCCAGCATTTT,CASSDRESQPQHF
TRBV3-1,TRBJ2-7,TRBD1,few,TGTGCCAGCAGCCAGGGGACAGAGACCTACGAGCAGTACTTC,CASSQGTETYEQYF
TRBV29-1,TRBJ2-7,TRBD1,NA,TGCAGCGTTGAAGAACGACGACAGGGTTCCTACGAGCAGTACTTC,CSVEERRQGSYEQYF
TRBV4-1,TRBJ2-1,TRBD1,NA,TGCGCCAGCAGCCAAGGGACAGGGCCAAATGAGCAGTTCTTC,CASSQGTGPNEQFF
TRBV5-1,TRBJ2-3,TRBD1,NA,TGCGCCAGCAGCCTCGGGACAGGGTTAGATACGCAGTATTTT,CASSLGTGLDTQYF
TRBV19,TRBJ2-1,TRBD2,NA,TGTGCCAGTAGTATACTAGCGGGAGGCAATGAGCAGTTCTTC,CASSILAGGNEQFF
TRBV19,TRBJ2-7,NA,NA,TGTGCCAGTAGTATAGGCCACAACTACGAGCAGTACTTC,CASSIGHNYEQYF
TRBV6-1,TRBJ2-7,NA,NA,TGTGCCAGCAGTGATTGGGGGGAGAGCTCCTACGAGCAGTACTTC,CASSDWGESSYEQYF
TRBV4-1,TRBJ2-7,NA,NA,TGCGCCAGCAGCCAAACAGAGGGCGGAACCTACGAGCAGTACTTC,CASSQTEGGTYEQYF
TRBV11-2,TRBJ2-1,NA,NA,TGTGCCAGCTCCGGGCCTAAAGGGTACAATGAGCAGTTCTTC,CASSGPKGYNEQFF
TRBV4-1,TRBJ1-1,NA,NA,TGCGCCAGCAGCCAAGATGGGTGGACGCCTGAAGCTTTCTTT,CASSQDGWTPEAFF
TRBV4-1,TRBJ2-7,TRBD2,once,TGCGCCAGCAGCCAAGTCTATCTAGCGGATAGCTCCTACGAGCAGTACTTC,CASSQVYLADSSYEQYF
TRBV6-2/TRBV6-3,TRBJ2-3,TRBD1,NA,TGTGCCAGCAGTGGCAGACAGGGTCACCTTTTGGATACGCAGTATTTT,CASSGRQGHLLDTQYF
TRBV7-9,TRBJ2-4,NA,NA,TGTGCCAGCAGCCCCCGGGACGGGCACATTCAGTACTTC,CASSPRDGHIQYF
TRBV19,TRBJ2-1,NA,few,TGTGCCAGTAGTTTCCACAATGAGCAGTTCTTC,CASSFHNEQFF
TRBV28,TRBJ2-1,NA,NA,TGTGCCACCCCTGGGCCCCGGGGTAGGATGGATGAGCAGTTCTTC,CATPGPRGRMDEQFF
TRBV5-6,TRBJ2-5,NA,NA,TGTGCCAGCAGCCCGCTGACAGGAGAGACCCAGTACTTC,CASSPLTGETQYF
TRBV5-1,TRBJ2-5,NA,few,TGCGCCAGCAGCTTGGTTCCGGCGGGAGAGACCCAGTACTTC,CASSLVPAGETQYF
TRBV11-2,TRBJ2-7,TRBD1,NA,TGTGCCAGCAGCCCAGGACAGGGGGCGCCGTACGAGCAGTACTTC,CASSPGQGAPYEQYF
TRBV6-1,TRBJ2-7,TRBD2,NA,TGTGCCAGCAGTGAGGAGCGGGAGTCTATTGACGAGCAGTACTTC,CASSEERESIDEQYF